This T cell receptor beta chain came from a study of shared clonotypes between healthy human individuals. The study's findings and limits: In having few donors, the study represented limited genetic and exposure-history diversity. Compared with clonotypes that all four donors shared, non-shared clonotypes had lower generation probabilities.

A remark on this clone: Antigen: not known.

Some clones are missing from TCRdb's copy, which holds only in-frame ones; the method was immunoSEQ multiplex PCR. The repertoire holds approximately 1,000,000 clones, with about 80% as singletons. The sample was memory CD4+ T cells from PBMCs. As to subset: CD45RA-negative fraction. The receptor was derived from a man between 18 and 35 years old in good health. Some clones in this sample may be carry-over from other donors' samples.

The CDR3 spells CASQDRGPGNTIYF. Written as DNA, the CDR3 is TGTGCCAGCCAGGACAGGGGGCCAGGAAACACCATATATTTT. The chain links TRBV28 to TRBJ1-3, with 11 bases lining up with TRBD1. Looked up from germline, CDR1 is MDHEN and CDR2 is SYDVKM. The CDR3 is 14 amino acids. Germline trimming cut 8 bases from V and 4 bases from J; bases unmatched to any gene: 4.